A single sample gave rise to the 17 T cell receptor beta chains below, sequenced in a study of shared clonotypes between healthy human individuals. The table came from immunoSEQ multiplex PCR; TCRdb's copy has only in-frame clones and leaves some out. The sample lists approximately 2.4 million clones; approximately 94% were seen once. Sequenced sample: naive CD4+ T cells sorted from blood. As to subset: CD45RA+ positively selected. Receptors were obtained from a man aged 18 to 29 in good health.

The rearrangement links TRBV29-1 to TRBJ2-7; possible D gene TRBD1, 5 bases. CDR1 is SQVTM, CDR2 ANQGSEA, per germline. The length of the CDR3 is 13 residues. V was cut by 4 bases and J by 2 bases, with 12 bases left in between. CDR3 region: CSVVTDLTYEQYF. The CDR3 region has the DNA TGCAGCGTTGTGACAGACCTTACCTACGAGCAGTACTTC.

The J gene is TRBJ1-5, the V gene TRBV15; the D is unclear. Trimming pared 4 bases from V and 5 bases from J, leaving 6 bases between. Germline CDR1 reads LNHNV; CDR2 reads YYDKDF (reference sequence). This CDR3 has 12 amino acids. The chain's CDR3 is CATSTGDQPQHF. CDR3 in DNA: TGTGCCACCAGCACCGGCGATCAGCCCCAGCATTTT.

This clone is a singleton in its sample. The rearrangement joins TRBV28 to TRBJ2-7; a weak D match, TRBD1 (7 bases). This CDR3 is built from 14 residues. V was clipped by 5 bases and J by 6 bases, with 17 bases between them. CDR1 and CDR2 from the germline V gene are MDHEN and SYDVKM. In nucleotides, the CDR3 is TGTGCCAGCAGTCGGCGGGACAGACTCGGCGAGCAGTACTTC. It specifies CASSRRDRLGEQYF.

This sequence joins TRBV5-1 and TRBJ2-7; D is ambiguous. Germline V lookup: CDR1 SGHRS, CDR2 YFSETQ. The CDR3 covers 14 residues. V dropped 0 bases and J dropped 2 bases, with 9 bases sitting between them. In nucleotides, the CDR3 is TGCGCCAGCAGCTTGGATTCTCGGACCTACGAGCAGTACTTC. Its protein is CASSLDSRTYEQYF.

V gene TRBV5-8 combines with J gene TRBJ2-7; 8 positions match TRBD1. The CDR3 has 13 amino acids. Germline V lookup: CDR1 SGHTS, CDR2 YDEGEE. V trimming: 5 bases; J trimming: 7 bases; junction bases outside the gene matches: 8. The CDR3 protein is CASSKRTGLEQYF. CDR3 sequence (DNA): TGTGCCAGCAGTAAGAGGACAGGGCTGGAGCAGTACTTC.

The chain uses TRBV7-9 and TRBJ2-3; 7 bases match TRBD2. The CDR3 runs 17 residues. J was trimmed by 1 base and V by 5 bases; bases with no gene match: 12. Germline V lookup: CDR1 SEHNR, CDR2 FQNEAQ (reference sequence). The CDR3 protein is CASSVRLARAGTDTQYF. The CDR3 DNA sequence: TGTGCCAGCAGCGTCAGACTAGCCCGGGCGGGCACAGATACGCAGTATTTT. Supplemented by reference TRBV7-9 and TRBJ2-3, the full variable domain reads DTGVSQNPRHKITKRGQNVTFRCDPISEHNRLYWYRQTLGQGPEFLTYFQNEAQLEKSRLLSDRFSAERPKGSFSTLEIQRTEQGDSAMYLCASSVRLARAGTDTQYFGPGTRLTVL.

The chain carries TRBV7-2 and TRBJ2-7; TRBD2 agrees at 10 bases. Germline lookup yields CDR1 SGHTA and CDR2 FQGNSA. The V segment lost 4 bases and the J segment 2 bases; nucleotides outside the gene matches: 11. This CDR3 comprises 17 residues. The CDR3 reads CASSSFGIAGGTYEQYF. In nucleotides, the CDR3 is TGTGCCAGCAGCTCCTTTGGGATAGCGGGGGGCACCTACGAGCAGTACTTC. The full variable domain, completed using reference TRBV7-2 and TRBJ2-7, is GAGVSQSPSNKVTEKGKDVELRCDPISGHTALYWYRQSLGQGLEFLIYFQGNSAPDKSGLPSDRFSAERTGGSVSTLTIQRTQQEDSAVYLCASSSFGIAGGTYEQYFGPGTRLTVT.

This sequence joins TRBV11-3 and TRBJ2-1; unclear D gene. Germline CDR1 reads SGHNT; CDR2 reads YENEEA. The germline V and J ends were trimmed by 4 bases and 10 bases, with 11 bases remaining between them. The CDR3 covers 12 residues. CDR3 DNA: TGTGCCAGCAGCTCCCTATTCGGGGAGCAGTTCTTC. This gives the protein CASSSLFGEQFF. The whole variable domain, remainder taken from reference TRBV11-3 and TRBJ2-1, is EAGVVQSPRYKIIEKKQPVAFWCNPISGHNTLYWYLQNLGQGPELLIRYENEEAVDDSQLPKDRFSAERLKGVDSTLKIQPAELGDSAVYLCASSSLFGEQFFGPGTRLTVL.

The CDR3 nucleotides read TGTGCCAGCAGTTTAGGAAATAGTCTAAATGAGCAGTTCTTC. Protein sequence: CASSLGNSLNEQFF. The rearrangement links TRBV27 to TRBJ2-1; D is unclear. With 2 bases removed from V and 7 bases from J, the gap between germline ends came to 12 bases. The CDR3 totals 14 residues. CDR1 and CDR2 from the germline V gene are MNHEY and SMNVEV (reference sequence).

The chain is built from TRBV7-8 and TRBJ1-4; D may be TRBD1 (6 bases). The V gene's germline CDR1 is SGHVS and CDR2 FQNEAQ. The CDR3 covers 16 residues. V dropped 3 bases and J dropped 5 bases, with 16 bases sitting between them. The CDR3, as DNA: TGTGCCAGCAGCTTTAACTCGGTCCAGGGGAATGAAAAACTGTTTTTT. This sequence encodes CASSFNSVQGNEKLFF.

V usage is TRBV18 and J usage is TRBJ1-4; TRBD1 aligns across 7 bases. CDR1 and CDR2 from the germline V gene are KGHSH and LQKENI. CDR3 size: 14 residues. Losses at the gene ends were 5 bases for V and 6 bases for J; bases not matched to a gene: 6. The CDR3 nucleotides read TGTGCCAGCTCATCTTTTCAGGGGGATGAAAAACTGTTTTTT. Translating it yields CASSSFQGDEKLFF.

This chain connects TRBV7-2 to TRBJ2-1; 10 bases match TRBD2. The germline V gene encodes CDR1 SGHTA and CDR2 FQGNSA. The CDR3 covers 15 residues. J gave up 3 bases and V 4 bases, and 3 bases lay outside the gene matches. The CDR3 DNA sequence: TGTGCCAGCAGCTGGGGACTAGCGATCTACAATGAGCAGTTCTTC. Residues: CASSWGLAIYNEQFF.

V usage is TRBV7-2 and J usage is TRBJ2-5; D is undetermined. Trimming pared 0 bases from V and 1 base from J, leaving 9 bases between. This CDR3 spans 15 amino acids. Germline CDR1 reads SGHTA; CDR2 reads FQGNSA. CDR3: CASSLAASLQETQYF. DNA for the CDR3: TGTGCCAGCAGCTTAGCCGCGAGTCTCCAAGAGACCCAGTACTTC.

The chain's CDR3 is CASSYGSEGGYEQYF. Written as DNA, the CDR3 is TGTGCCAGCAGTTACGGGTCGGAGGGGGGATACGAGCAGTACTTC. The chain joins TRBV6-5 to TRBJ2-7; D may be TRBD1 or TRBD2 (6 bases each). The CDR3 length is 15 residues. CDR1 and CDR2 from the germline V gene are MNHEY and SVGAGI. Trimming left V 2 bases short and J 4 bases short, with 15 bases between.

Details on this clone: The same CDR3 is also encoded by other DNA sequences in this sample. The chain employs TRBV10-3 and TRBJ2-7; no reliable D call. Trimming removed 6 bases at V and 1 base at J, with 4 bases between. This CDR3 has 11 residues. Germline lookup yields CDR1 ENHRY and CDR2 SYGVKD. The CDR3 coding sequence is TGTGCCATCAGGGGTTCCTACGAGCAGTACTTC. It translates to CAIRGSYEQYF.

The chain employs TRBV5-4 and TRBJ1-3, with 7 bases that match TRBD1. V was pared by 0 bases and J by 4 bases, with 4 bases of the junction left unmatched. The length of the CDR3 is 15 residues. From germline, CDR1 is SGHNT and CDR2 YYREEE (reference sequence). The CDR3 bases are TGTGCCAGCAGCTTGGATCAGGGGGGCGGAAACACCATATATTTT. As protein: CASSLDQGGGNTIYF.

The chain has TRBV6-4 and TRBJ1-4; TRBD1 is a possible D gene (6 bases). Trimming stripped 8 bases from V and 7 bases from J, with 17 bases between. The CDR3 sequence is 14 residues long. Germline V gives CDR1 MRHNA, CDR2 SNTAGT. CDR3 amino acids: CASSDSPGGEKLFF. In DNA form, the CDR3 reads TGTGCCAGCTCGGACAGCCCCGGGGGTGAAAAACTGTTTTTT.